The 11 T cell receptor beta chains listed next were all sequenced from one sample in a study of B cell selection in AIRE deficiency. Regulatory T cells were sorted as CD4+CD25hiCD127low/negative cells. Libraries were prepared by immunoSEQ multiplex PCR; TCRdb keeps only in-frame clonotypes and omits some of them. The repertoire holds about 22,000 clones, with around nine tenths as singletons. Source material: CD4+CD25+ Tregs sorted from PBMCs. The receptors stem from a human donor in good health.

The rearrangement links TRBV18 to TRBJ1-1; tentatively, D is TRBD1 (5 bases). Trimming left V 6 bases short and J 4 bases short, with 9 bases between. CDR3 length: 12 residues. The germline CDR1 and CDR2 sequences are KGHSH and LQKENI. This CDR3 reads CASSVGGTEAFF. In DNA form, the CDR3 reads TGTGCCAGCTCCGTCGGGGGCACTGAAGCTTTCTTT.

This clone has just one count. V usage is TRBV5-5 and J usage is TRBJ2-2, with TRBD2 matching over 14 bases. V was clipped by 4 bases and J by 9 bases; unmatched bases: 8. Germline-derived CDR1 and CDR2 are SGHKS and YYEKEE (reference sequence). This CDR3 is built from 16 residues. For the CDR3, the DNA is TGTGCCAGCAGCGTAGGGACTAGCGGGGGAATGCGGGAGCTGTTTTTT. This sequence encodes CASSVGTSGGMRELFF.

This chain uses TRBV6-5 with TRBJ1-2; D is unresolved. With 5 bases removed from V and 3 bases from J, the gap between germline ends came to 13 bases. From germline, CDR1 is MNHEY and CDR2 SVGAGI. This CDR3 contains 14 residues. The CDR3 loop reads CASSVRSSHYGYTF. Here the CDR3 DNA reads TGTGCCAGCAGTGTACGGTCCTCCCACTATGGCTACACCTTC.

The rearrangement uses TRBV7-9 and TRBJ2-5; 9 bases line up with TRBD2. The J segment lost 5 bases and the V segment lost 1 base, leaving 11 bases of the junction unmatched. The CDR3 has 17 amino acids. Germline V gene data show CDR1 as SEHNR and CDR2 as FQNEAQ (reference sequence). The CDR3 region is CASSLGFSGGLGETQYF. The CDR3 nucleotides read TGTGCCAGCAGCTTAGGGTTTAGCGGGGGACTTGGGGAGACCCAGTACTTC. The complete variable domain, with remaining parts taken from reference TRBV7-9 and TRBJ2-5, reads DTGVSQNPRHKITKRGQNVTFRCDPISEHNRLYWYRQTLGQGPEFLTYFQNEAQLEKSRLLSDRFSAERPKGSFSTLEIQRTEQGDSAMYLCASSLGFSGGLGETQYFGPGTRLLVL.

This chain links TRBV6-1 with TRBJ1-3; no clear D gene. The germline V and J ends were trimmed by 5 bases and 4 bases, with 12 bases remaining between them. Looked up from germline, CDR1 is MNHNS and CDR2 is SASEGT. The CDR3 is 14 residues long. The CDR3 is CASSRWLQGNTIYF. The CDR3, as DNA: TGTGCCAGCAGTAGGTGGTTGCAGGGAAACACCATATATTTT.

The CDR3 is CASGRDTYGYTF. The CDR3 DNA reads as TGTGCCAGCGGACGGGACACCTATGGCTACACCTTC. The chain is built from TRBV6-5 and TRBJ1-2; maybe TRBD1 (6 bases). The CDR3 consists of 12 residues. Trimming removed 8 bases from V and 4 bases from J, with 11 bases in between. The V gene's germline CDR1 is MNHEY and CDR2 SVGAGI.

The chain links TRBV18 to TRBJ2-1; TRBD2 aligns across 8 bases. J lost 10 bases, V lost 4 bases, and 15 bases had no gene match. Looked up from germline, CDR1 is KGHSH and CDR2 is LQKENI. The CDR3 consists of 16 residues. This chain's CDR3 is CASSLGLAPYLREQFF. CDR3 coding DNA: TGTGCCAGCTCACTAGGACTAGCTCCATATCTAAGGGAGCAGTTCTTC.

The CDR3 loop is CASSYDGFMEQYF. CDR3 in DNA: TGTGCCAGCAGTTACGACGGGTTTATGGAGCAGTACTTC. The J gene is TRBJ2-7, the V gene TRBV6-5; no definite D call. The CDR3 is 13 amino acids. Deletions cut 2 bases from V and 7 bases from J, with 12 bases between. CDR1 and CDR2 from the germline V gene are MNHEY and SVGAGI.

This sequence joins TRBV6-1 and TRBJ1-5, with unresolved D. This CDR3 comprises 15 residues. Trimming pared 6 bases from V and 4 bases from J, leaving 16 bases between. Germline CDR1 reads MNHNS; CDR2 reads SASEGT. The CDR3 sequence: CASSLSWAVNQPQHF. DNA for the CDR3: TGTGCCAGCAGCCTCTCCTGGGCGGTGAATCAGCCCCAGCATTTT.

The chain employs TRBV5-1 and TRBJ2-1; 16 bases are shared with TRBD2. Germline V CDR1 and CDR2: SGHRS, YFSETQ. This CDR3 region has 20 residues. With V trimmed by 1 base and J by 0 bases, 7 bases remained unmatched. The CDR3 loop is CASSLTPGLAGGFSYNEQFF. The DNA of the CDR3 is TGCGCCAGCAGCTTGACACCGGGACTAGCGGGAGGGTTCTCCTACAATGAGCAGTTCTTC.

This chain connects TRBV18 to TRBJ1-2, with TRBD1 matching 7 bases. The CDR3 loop spans 14 amino acids. Trimming removed 2 bases from V and 6 bases from J; junction bases left unmatched: 6. Germline V CDR1 and CDR2: KGHSH, LQKENI. CDR3 coding DNA: TGTGCCAGCTCACCAGCAGGGGGGGAAAATGGCTACACCTTC. Encoded protein: CASSPAGGENGYTF.